The T cell receptor beta chain described here comes from a study of Graves' ophthalmopathy and Graves' hyperthyroidism. This clonotype has at least ten counts. Beta-chain TCR CDR3 regions were amplified from RNA transcripts. RT-PCR was first run with HTBI primers, then multiplex PCR in a second round. TCRdb redid the calling of the multiplex PCR reads with MiXCR, one entry per CDR3 protein. The sample carries 400,000 or so distinct CDR3 sequences, 15% recorded once. V dropped 3 bases and J dropped 6 bases, with 15 bases sitting between them. There are 14 residues in the CDR3. Germline CDR1 is SGHRS and CDR2 is YFSETQ.

The chain links TRBV5-1 to TRBJ1-1, with D unresolved. The clonotype comes from a woman aged 18-29 years with stable Graves' hyperthyroidism. The sample taken for sequencing was peripheral blood. Here the CDR3 DNA reads TGCGCCAGCAGCTCCGGGCAGCTAAACTCTGAAGCTTTCTTT. Encoded protein: CASSSGQLNSEAFF.